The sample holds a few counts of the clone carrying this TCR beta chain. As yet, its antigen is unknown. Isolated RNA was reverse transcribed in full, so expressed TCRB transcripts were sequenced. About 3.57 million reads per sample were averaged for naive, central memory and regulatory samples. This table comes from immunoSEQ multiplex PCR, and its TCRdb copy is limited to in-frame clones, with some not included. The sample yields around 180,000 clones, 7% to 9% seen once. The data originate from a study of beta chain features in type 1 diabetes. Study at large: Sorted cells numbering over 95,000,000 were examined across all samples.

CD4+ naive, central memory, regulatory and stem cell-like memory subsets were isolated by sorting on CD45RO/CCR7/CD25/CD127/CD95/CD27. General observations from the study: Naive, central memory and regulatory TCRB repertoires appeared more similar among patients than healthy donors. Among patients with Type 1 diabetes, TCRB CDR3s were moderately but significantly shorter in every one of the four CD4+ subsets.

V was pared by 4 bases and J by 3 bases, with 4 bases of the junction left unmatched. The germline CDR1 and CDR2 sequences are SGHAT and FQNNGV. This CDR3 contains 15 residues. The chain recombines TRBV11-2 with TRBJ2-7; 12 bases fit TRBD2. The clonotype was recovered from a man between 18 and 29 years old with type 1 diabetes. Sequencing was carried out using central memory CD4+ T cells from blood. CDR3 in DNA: TGTGCCAGCAGCTCGACTAGCGGGAGTGGCTACGAGCAGTACTTC. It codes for CASSSTSGSGYEQYF.